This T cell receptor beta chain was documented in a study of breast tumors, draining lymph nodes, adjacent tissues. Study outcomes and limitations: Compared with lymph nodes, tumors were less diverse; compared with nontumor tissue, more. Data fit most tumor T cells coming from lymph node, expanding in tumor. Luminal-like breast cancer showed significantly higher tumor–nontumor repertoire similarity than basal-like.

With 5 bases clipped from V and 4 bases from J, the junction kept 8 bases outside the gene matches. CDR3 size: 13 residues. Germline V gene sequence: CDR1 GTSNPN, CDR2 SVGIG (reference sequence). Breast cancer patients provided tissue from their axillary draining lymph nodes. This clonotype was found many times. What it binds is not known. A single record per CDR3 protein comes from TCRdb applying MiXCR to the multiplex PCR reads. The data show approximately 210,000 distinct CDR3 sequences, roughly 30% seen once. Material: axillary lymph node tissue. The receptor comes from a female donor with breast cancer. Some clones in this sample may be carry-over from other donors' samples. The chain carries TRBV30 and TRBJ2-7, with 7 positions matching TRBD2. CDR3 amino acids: CAWSSGLWYEQYF. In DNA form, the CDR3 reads TGTGCCTGGTCTAGCGGACTCTGGTACGAGCAGTACTTC.